The 10 T cell receptor beta chains given below trace back to one sample, sequenced in a study of PD-L1 blockade in urothelial cancer. Time point: pretreatment peripheral blood. Using immunoSEQ multiplex PCR, the repertoire was profiled, and TCRdb retains in-frame clones only, with some absent. The sample comprises about 63,000 clones, roughly 80% of which are singletons, and more than 5.5% rests with the top ten. The sequencing here drew on PBMCs, taken around atezolizumab (anti-PD-L1) treatment. The origin of the receptors is a man aged 65-85 years with urothelial cancer.

In this sample, this clone turned up a few times. The chain recombines TRBV2 with TRBJ1-1; 8 positions match TRBD1. This CDR3 region has 14 residues. J gave up 5 bases and V 1 base, and 3 bases lay outside the gene matches. Germline V gene data show CDR1 as SNHLY and CDR2 as FYNNEI. The CDR3: CASSEGRGRTEAFF. The CDR3 DNA sequence: TGTGCCAGCAGTGAAGGCAGGGGGCGAACTGAAGCTTTCTTT.

The chain links TRBV7-2 to TRBJ2-2; 9 nucleotides agree with TRBD2. Per germline, CDR1 SGHTA and CDR2 FQGNSA. The V gene end was trimmed by 2 bases and the J gene end by 3 bases; junction bases not matched to a gene: 7. This CDR3 spans 17 amino acids. This chain's CDR3 is CASSLQVLAGDTGELFF. The CDR3 DNA reads TGTGCCAGCAGCTTACAGGTTTTAGCGGGAGACACCGGGGAGCTGTTTTTT.

A word on this clone: An end of the junction does not agree with germline; a read error may underlie this. In nucleotides, the CDR3 is TGCAGTGCTAGAGGAGCGGGAGAGCCGTTCTTC. It codes for CSARGAGEPFF. The V gene is TRBV20-1, the J gene TRBJ2-1, with 8 nucleotides matching TRBD2. Germline values: CDR1 DFQATT, CDR2 SNEGSKA (reference sequence). This CDR3 is 11 amino acids long.

The chain recombines TRBV5-6 with TRBJ1-3; 8 positions match TRBD1. V gave up 4 bases and J gave up 4 bases; unmatched junction bases: 10. Looked up from germline, CDR1 is SGHDT and CDR2 is YYEEEE. This CDR3 region has 16 residues. CDR3 in amino acids: CASSIDRGGSGNTIYF. CDR3 bases: TGTGCCAGCAGCATAGACAGGGGAGGATCAGGAAACACCATATATTTT.

The CDR3 DNA reads TGCGCCAGCAGCCAAGATCTGGTGAGGACAGGGCTCGCAGATACGCAGTATTTT. Its protein product is CASSQDLVRTGLADTQYF. The V call is TRBV4-3, the J call TRBJ2-3; 8 bases map to TRBD1. The length of the CDR3 is 18 residues. The germline V gene encodes CDR1 LGHNA and CDR2 YSLEER. With 0 bases clipped from V and 4 bases from J, the junction kept 12 bases outside the gene matches.

The rearrangement joins TRBV5-4 to TRBJ2-5; TRBD1 agrees at 12 bases. With V trimmed by 0 bases and J by 5 bases, 8 bases remained unmatched. The CDR3 totals 17 residues. Per germline, CDR1 SGHNT and CDR2 YYREEE (reference sequence). The CDR3 here is CASSLAGTGGLGETQYF. The CDR3 coding sequence is TGTGCCAGCAGCTTGGCCGGGACAGGGGGCTTGGGTGAGACCCAGTACTTC.

This clone was observed a few times. This CDR3 reads CASSLVSSGAEQYF. For the CDR3, the DNA is TGTGCCAGCAGCTTAGTCTCTAGCGGGGCCGAGCAGTACTTC. The chain links TRBV7-2 to TRBJ2-7, with 9 bases lining up with TRBD2. After removal of 1 base from V and 6 bases from J, the junction contained 4 bases not matched to a gene. The CDR3 extends over 14 amino acids. CDR1 is SGHTA and CDR2 is FQGNSA in the germline V gene.

This clone was counted once. The chain carries TRBV27 and TRBJ1-1; D is ambiguous. This CDR3 is 15 amino acids long. The germline gives CDR1 MNHEY, CDR2 SMNVEV (reference sequence). Between the trimmed V and J ends, which lost 0 bases and 1 base, there was a span of 9 bases. CDR3 region: CASSLSGQPNTEAFF. The CDR3 region has the DNA TGTGCCAGCAGTTTATCGGGCCAGCCGAACACTGAAGCTTTCTTT.

As for this clone: A junction boundary mismatches the germline segment, possibly from a read error. V usage is TRBV7-7 and J usage is TRBJ2-1; perhaps TRBD1 as D (6 bases). The CDR3 contains 14 residues. The germline V gene encodes CDR1 SSHAT and CDR2 FNYEAQ (reference sequence). The DNA of the CDR3 is TGTGCTAGCAGCTTAATGGACAGTATCAATGAGCAGTTCTTC. Protein: CASSLMDSINEQFF.

The J gene is TRBJ2-2, the V gene TRBV5-1; 7 nucleotides match TRBD1. Trimming removed 4 bases from V and 3 bases from J; junction bases left unmatched: 3. Germline V lookup: CDR1 SGHRS, CDR2 YFSETQ. The CDR3 totals 14 residues. This CDR3 reads CASSVGQYTGELFF. The CDR3 coding sequence is TGCGCCAGCAGCGTGGGACAGTACACCGGGGAGCTGTTTTTT.